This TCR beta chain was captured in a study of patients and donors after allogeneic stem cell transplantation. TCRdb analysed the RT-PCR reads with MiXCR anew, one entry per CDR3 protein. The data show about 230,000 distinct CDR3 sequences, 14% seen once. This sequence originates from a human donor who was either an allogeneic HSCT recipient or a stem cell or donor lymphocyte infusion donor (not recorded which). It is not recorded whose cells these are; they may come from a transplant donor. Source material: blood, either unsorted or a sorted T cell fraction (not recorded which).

CDR3 in amino acids: CASSVRWGYGYTF. The CDR3 coding sequence is TGTGCCAGCAGCGTCCGCTGGGGCTATGGCTACACCTTC. The chain couples TRBV9 to TRBJ1-2, with unresolved D. CDR1 is SGDLS, CDR2 YYNGEE, per germline. The CDR3 totals 13 residues. The V gene lost 2 bases and the J gene lost 4 bases, with 9 bases spanning the gap.